This T cell receptor (beta chain) was recorded in a study of shared clonotypes between healthy human individuals. General study findings and limits: Represented diversity (both genetic and exposure-history) was limited by the small number of donors.

The deep-level immunoSEQ assay was used. Sequencing used immunoSEQ multiplex PCR; TCRdb keeps in-frame clones, though not all of them. The sample holds about 380,000 clones, approximately 96% seen once. CD8 memory comprised CD45RO+ plus CCR7-negative CD45RA+ TemRA cells. Remarks on this clone: What it binds is unknown.

V was cut by 2 bases and J by 3 bases, with 15 bases left in between. The CDR3 has 15 residues. The germline CDR1 and CDR2 sequences are SGDLS and YYNGEE. The sequenced material came from memory CD8+ T cells sorted from blood. The subset was: CD45RO+ cells pooled with CCR7-negative TemRA cells. This TCR was sampled from a man aged 25-45 years in good health. The V gene is TRBV9, the J gene TRBJ2-7; D is unresolved. The CDR3: CASSVHAAALYEQYF. The CDR3 DNA reads TGTGCCAGCAGCGTCCACGCCGCCGCCCTCTACGAGCAGTACTTC.